This T cell receptor beta chain was sequenced in a study of T cells in Graves' hyperthyroidism and ophthalmopathy. Germline loops: CDR1 LNHDA, CDR2 SQIVND (reference sequence). This CDR3 spans 16 amino acids. V lost 7 bases, J lost 5 bases, and 23 bases lay in between. What was amplified from RNA transcripts were TCR beta CDR3 regions. First-round RT-PCR with HTBI primers amplified the TCR CDR3 region. TCRdb itself ran the multiplex PCR reads through MiXCR, one entry per CDR3 protein. The data show 300,000 to 400,000 distinct CDR3 sequences, roughly 21% seen once. The clonotype comes from a woman in her forties or fifties with Graves' hyperthyroidism. The sample was blood. The V call is TRBV19, the J call TRBJ1-1; possible D gene TRBD1, 5 bases. CDR3 loop: CASTPEGRRGRTEAFF. The CDR3 bases are TGTGCCAGTACCCCTGAGGGGCGGAGGGGACGGACTGAAGCTTTCTTT.